This is a list of T cell receptor beta chains from one sample in a study of blood T cells in healthy people across ages. TCRdb ran MiXCR on the 5' RACE reads and lists one entry per CDR3 protein. This sample has roughly 1,300,000 distinct CDR3 sequences, with around 55% found just once. The sequenced sample was blood. Receptor source: a man aged 18 to 35 in good health. Both conserved end residues are part of each CDR3. Each record gives: CDR3 protein, CDR3 DNA, clone size, J gene, D gene, CDR3 length, V gene. A D gene is named only where the DNA matches it firmly. Some rows mark clone size as missing; the rest say once, few, many or name a class of expanded clone.

cdr3_aa: CSVPSAMNTEAFF
cdr3_nt: TGCAGCGTTCCTTCTGCCATGAACACTGAAGCTTTCTTT
clone_size: .
j_call: TRBJ1-1
d_call: .
cdr3_length: 13
v_call: TRBV29-1

cdr3_aa: CASSPNTGYEQYF
cdr3_nt: TGCGCCAGCAGCCCAAATACAGGGTACGAGCAGTACTTC
clone_size: .
j_call: TRBJ2-7
d_call: .
cdr3_length: 13
v_call: TRBV4-3

cdr3_aa: CASSQEGLVDEQYF
cdr3_nt: TGTGCCAGCAGCCAAGAGGGACTAGTTGACGAGCAGTACTTC
clone_size: few
j_call: TRBJ2-7
d_call: TRBD2
cdr3_length: 14
v_call: TRBV3-1

cdr3_aa: CASSPRTSRQETQYF
cdr3_nt: TGTGCCAGCAGTCCTAGGACTAGCAGGCAAGAGACCCAGTACTTC
clone_size: once
j_call: TRBJ2-5
d_call: TRBD2
cdr3_length: 15
v_call: TRBV28

cdr3_aa: CASSTRWADTQYF
cdr3_nt: TGTGCCAGCAGCACCAGGTGGGCAGATACGCAGTATTTT
clone_size: .
j_call: TRBJ2-3
d_call: .
cdr3_length: 13
v_call: TRBV7-9

cdr3_aa: CASSLGTMSTDTQYF
cdr3_nt: TGTGCCAGCAGCTTAGGGACTATGAGCACAGATACGCAGTATTTT
clone_size: .
j_call: TRBJ2-3
d_call: .
cdr3_length: 15
v_call: TRBV7-2

cdr3_aa: CASSQEGAGSPYNEQFF
cdr3_nt: TGCGCCAGCAGCCAAGAGGGTGCGGGATCCCCCTACAATGAGCAGTTCTTC
clone_size: .
j_call: TRBJ2-1
d_call: .
cdr3_length: 17
v_call: TRBV4-1

cdr3_aa: CASSQLAGTSVISEQFF
cdr3_nt: TGTGCCAGCAGTCAACTCGCCGGGACTAGCGTTATTTCCGAGCAGTTCTTC
clone_size: .
j_call: TRBJ2-1
d_call: TRBD2
cdr3_length: 17
v_call: TRBV6-5

cdr3_aa: CASSEPGQFTGELFF
cdr3_nt: TGCGCCAGCAGTGAGCCGGGACAGTTCACCGGGGAGCTGTTTTTT
clone_size: .
j_call: TRBJ2-2
d_call: TRBD1
cdr3_length: 15
v_call: TRBV10-2

cdr3_aa: CASSQDLAGGRDERYF
cdr3_nt: TGTGCCAGCAGCCAAGATCTAGCGGGGGGGCGTGACGAGCGGTACTTC
clone_size: .
j_call: TRBJ2-7
d_call: TRBD2
cdr3_length: 16
v_call: TRBV4-2

cdr3_aa: CASSQVTHNEQFF
cdr3_nt: TGCGCCAGCAGCCAAGTCACACACAATGAGCAGTTCTTC
clone_size: .
j_call: TRBJ2-1
d_call: .
cdr3_length: 13
v_call: TRBV4-1

cdr3_aa: CASRTQGDYGYTF
cdr3_nt: TGTGCCAGCAGAACACAGGGGGACTATGGCTACACCTTC
clone_size: .
j_call: TRBJ1-2
d_call: TRBD1
cdr3_length: 13
v_call: TRBV12-3/TRBV12-4

cdr3_aa: CASSLTGGHLNEQFF
cdr3_nt: TGTGCCAGCAGTTTGACAGGGGGCCATCTCAATGAGCAGTTCTTC
clone_size: .
j_call: TRBJ2-1
d_call: TRBD1
cdr3_length: 15
v_call: TRBV27

cdr3_aa: CASSSGGSYNEQFF
cdr3_nt: TGCGCCAGCAGCTCCGGCGGGTCCTACAATGAGCAGTTCTTC
clone_size: many
j_call: TRBJ2-1
d_call: .
cdr3_length: 14
v_call: TRBV5-1

cdr3_aa: CASSVPGRGPYNEQFF
cdr3_nt: TGTGCCAGCAGTGTCCCAGGGCGGGGGCCTTACAATGAGCAGTTCTTC
clone_size: .
j_call: TRBJ2-1
d_call: .
cdr3_length: 16
v_call: TRBV25-1

cdr3_aa: CASSGGTGGSTNEKLFF
cdr3_nt: TGTGCCAGCAGCGGAGGGACAGGGGGCTCGACTAATGAAAAACTGTTTTTT
clone_size: .
j_call: TRBJ1-4
d_call: TRBD1
cdr3_length: 17
v_call: TRBV11-2

cdr3_aa: CSASTQGIGGYTF
cdr3_nt: TGCAGTGCTTCAACACAGGGGATAGGTGGCTACACCTTC
clone_size: .
j_call: TRBJ1-2
d_call: TRBD1
cdr3_length: 13
v_call: TRBV20-1

cdr3_aa: CASSFPPYGEQYF
cdr3_nt: TGTGCCAGCAGTTTTCCCCCATACGGCGAGCAGTACTTC
clone_size: .
j_call: TRBJ2-7
d_call: .
cdr3_length: 13
v_call: TRBV27

cdr3_aa: CASSELYNEQFF
cdr3_nt: TGTGCCAGCAGTGAATTATACAATGAGCAGTTCTTC
clone_size: few
j_call: TRBJ2-1
d_call: .
cdr3_length: 12
v_call: TRBV25-1

cdr3_aa: CASSPWGAGELFF
cdr3_nt: TGTGCCAGCAGCCCTTGGGGGGCCGGGGAGCTGTTTTTT
clone_size: .
j_call: TRBJ2-2
d_call: .
cdr3_length: 13
v_call: TRBV7-9

cdr3_aa: CSVEDRQGWDYEQYF
cdr3_nt: TGCAGCGTTGAAGATAGGCAGGGTTGGGACTACGAGCAGTACTTC
clone_size: few
j_call: TRBJ2-7
d_call: .
cdr3_length: 15
v_call: TRBV29-1

cdr3_aa: CASSTLQRRNTIYF
cdr3_nt: TGTGCCAGCAGTACACTTCAAAGGAGAAACACCATATATTTT
clone_size: .
j_call: TRBJ1-3
d_call: .
cdr3_length: 14
v_call: TRBV12-3/TRBV12-4

cdr3_aa: CAISGTGTALNSPLHF
cdr3_nt: TGTGCCATCAGTGGTACCGGGACAGCCCTAAATTCACCCCTCCACTTT
clone_size: .
j_call: TRBJ1-6
d_call: TRBD1
cdr3_length: 16
v_call: TRBV10-3

cdr3_aa: CASSDPLQGLLYGYTF
cdr3_nt: TGTGCCAGCAGTGATCCTCTACAGGGACTACTATATGGCTACACCTTC
clone_size: .
j_call: TRBJ1-2
d_call: .
cdr3_length: 16
v_call: TRBV25-1

cdr3_aa: CASSGGAGEWTDTQYF
cdr3_nt: TGTGCCAGCAGCGGCGGAGCGGGGGAGTGGACAGATACGCAGTATTTT
clone_size: .
j_call: TRBJ2-3
d_call: TRBD2
cdr3_length: 16
v_call: TRBV9

cdr3_aa: CASSYVAAVSLETQYF
cdr3_nt: TGTGCCAGCAGTTACGTGGCGGCCGTGAGTCTCGAGACCCAGTACTTC
clone_size: .
j_call: TRBJ2-5
d_call: .
cdr3_length: 16
v_call: TRBV6-5

cdr3_aa: CASRSLSSYNSPLHF
cdr3_nt: TGTGCCAGCAGAAGCTTAAGCTCCTATAATTCACCCCTCCACTTT
clone_size: .
j_call: TRBJ1-6
d_call: .
cdr3_length: 15
v_call: TRBV5-5

cdr3_aa: CASIPRKLSDEQYF
cdr3_nt: TGTGCCAGCATCCCGAGGAAGCTTTCCGACGAGCAGTACTTC
clone_size: .
j_call: TRBJ2-7
d_call: .
cdr3_length: 14
v_call: TRBV6-5

cdr3_aa: CASSQEGAGGRVGNTIYF
cdr3_nt: TGTGCCAGCAGCCAAGAGGGGGCCGGGGGGCGCGTTGGAAACACCATATATTTT
clone_size: .
j_call: TRBJ1-3
d_call: .
cdr3_length: 18
v_call: TRBV3-1

cdr3_aa: CASSARDSLYNEQFF
cdr3_nt: TGTGCCAGCAGTGCCCGGGACAGCCTTTACAATGAGCAGTTCTTC
clone_size: .
j_call: TRBJ2-1
d_call: TRBD1
cdr3_length: 15
v_call: TRBV28

cdr3_aa: CASSQRVPPVNEQFF
cdr3_nt: TGCGCCAGCAGCCAGAGGGTCCCTCCGGTCAATGAGCAGTTCTTC
clone_size: .
j_call: TRBJ2-1
d_call: .
cdr3_length: 15
v_call: TRBV4-1

cdr3_aa: CAITLAGSTDTQYF
cdr3_nt: TGTGCCATCACCTTAGCGGGGTCCACAGATACGCAGTATTTT
clone_size: .
j_call: TRBJ2-3
d_call: TRBD2
cdr3_length: 14
v_call: TRBV10-3

cdr3_aa: CASSPPGLLVGEQFF
cdr3_nt: TGTGCCAGCAGCCCCCCGGGTCTCCTGGTCGGTGAGCAGTTCTTC
clone_size: few
j_call: TRBJ2-1
d_call: .
cdr3_length: 15
v_call: TRBV7-9

cdr3_aa: CASSYVGQVTQYF
cdr3_nt: TGTGCCAGCAGTTACGTGGGACAAGTGACCCAGTACTTC
clone_size: .
j_call: TRBJ2-5
d_call: .
cdr3_length: 13
v_call: TRBV6-6

cdr3_aa: CSARASSDLYTEAFF
cdr3_nt: TGCAGTGCTAGAGCCTCGAGTGACTTGTATACTGAAGCTTTCTTT
clone_size: .
j_call: TRBJ1-1
d_call: .
cdr3_length: 15
v_call: TRBV20-1

cdr3_aa: CASSVRAGNEQYF
cdr3_nt: TGTGCCAGCAGCGTAAGGGCGGGGAATGAGCAGTACTTC
clone_size: .
j_call: TRBJ2-7
d_call: .
cdr3_length: 13
v_call: TRBV7-8

cdr3_aa: CAGSPAPGSDTQYF
cdr3_nt: TGTGCCGGCAGCCCCGCCCCCGGATCAGATACGCAGTATTTT
clone_size: few
j_call: TRBJ2-3
d_call: .
cdr3_length: 14
v_call: TRBV7-2

cdr3_aa: CASSPGLAGVVEQFF
cdr3_nt: TGTGCCAGCAGTCCAGGACTAGCGGGAGTTGTAGAGCAGTTCTTC
clone_size: .
j_call: TRBJ2-1
d_call: TRBD2
cdr3_length: 15
v_call: TRBV7-2

cdr3_aa: CSVKSLTYEQYF
cdr3_nt: TGCAGCGTTAAATCTCTTACCTACGAGCAGTACTTC
clone_size: few
j_call: TRBJ2-7
d_call: .
cdr3_length: 12
v_call: TRBV29-1

cdr3_aa: CASSLLPPGTGANEQFF
cdr3_nt: TGTGCCAGCAGCTTACTTCCCCCCGGGACAGGGGCCAATGAGCAGTTCTTC
clone_size: few
j_call: TRBJ2-1
d_call: TRBD1
cdr3_length: 17
v_call: TRBV7-8

cdr3_aa: CASSYGTGGANEQFF
cdr3_nt: TGTGCCAGCAGTTATGGTACGGGAGGTGCGAATGAGCAGTTCTTC
clone_size: .
j_call: TRBJ2-1
d_call: TRBD2
cdr3_length: 15
v_call: TRBV6-5

cdr3_aa: CSGWVGDQYEQYF
cdr3_nt: TGCAGCGGTTGGGTAGGGGATCAGTACGAGCAGTACTTC
clone_size: .
j_call: TRBJ2-7
d_call: .
cdr3_length: 13
v_call: TRBV29-1

cdr3_aa: CASSQAVVGQGDSYGYTF
cdr3_nt: TGCGCCAGCAGCCAAGCGGTCGTCGGGCAGGGCGATTCTTATGGCTACACCTTC
clone_size: few
j_call: TRBJ1-2
d_call: .
cdr3_length: 18
v_call: TRBV4-3

cdr3_aa: CSVVDGNSYNEQFF
cdr3_nt: TGCAGTGTAGTGGACGGGAACTCCTACAATGAGCAGTTCTTC
clone_size: .
j_call: TRBJ2-1
d_call: .
cdr3_length: 14
v_call: TRBV20-1

cdr3_aa: CASSLTTGRLQETQYF
cdr3_nt: TGCGCCAGCAGCTTGACGACAGGGCGTTTGCAAGAGACCCAGTACTTC
clone_size: few
j_call: TRBJ2-5
d_call: TRBD1
cdr3_length: 16
v_call: TRBV5-1

cdr3_aa: CASSLATGSGTQYF
cdr3_nt: TGTGCCAGCAGCTTAGCCACAGGGTCGGGGACCCAGTACTTC
clone_size: .
j_call: TRBJ2-5
d_call: .
cdr3_length: 14
v_call: TRBV7-9

cdr3_aa: CASSQDRWSWEKGYEQYF
cdr3_nt: TGCGCCAGCAGCCAAGATCGGTGGTCGTGGGAGAAGGGTTACGAGCAGTACTTC
clone_size: .
j_call: TRBJ2-7
d_call: .
cdr3_length: 18
v_call: TRBV4-1

cdr3_aa: CASGTGISYEQYF
cdr3_nt: TGTGCCAGTGGGACAGGGATCTCCTACGAGCAGTACTTC
clone_size: few
j_call: TRBJ2-7
d_call: TRBD1
cdr3_length: 13
v_call: TRBV28

cdr3_aa: CSANPLQGVGTEAFF
cdr3_nt: TGCAGTGCAAATCCCCTACAGGGGGTGGGCACTGAAGCTTTCTTT
clone_size: .
j_call: TRBJ1-1
d_call: TRBD1
cdr3_length: 15
v_call: TRBV20-1

cdr3_aa: CASGKGWGETQYF
cdr3_nt: TGTGCCAGCGGAAAGGGGTGGGGAGAGACCCAGTACTTC
clone_size: .
j_call: TRBJ2-5
d_call: .
cdr3_length: 13
v_call: TRBV27

cdr3_aa: CASFRDGLLPEAFF
cdr3_nt: TGTGCCAGCTTCCGGGACGGCCTTTTGCCTGAAGCTTTCTTT
clone_size: .
j_call: TRBJ1-1
d_call: .
cdr3_length: 14
v_call: TRBV6-5

cdr3_aa: CASSQSPLGEKLFF
cdr3_nt: TGCGCCAGCAGCCAATCCCCGCTCGGGGAAAAACTGTTTTTT
clone_size: .
j_call: TRBJ1-4
d_call: .
cdr3_length: 14
v_call: TRBV4-1

cdr3_aa: CASSLSFGQGIYNSPLHF
cdr3_nt: TGTGCCAGCAGTTTATCGTTCGGACAGGGAATCTATAATTCACCCCTCCACTTT
clone_size: .
j_call: TRBJ1-6
d_call: TRBD1
cdr3_length: 18
v_call: TRBV27

cdr3_aa: CATRGTDPSYNEQFF
cdr3_nt: TGTGCCACCCGAGGGACAGACCCCTCGTACAATGAGCAGTTCTTC
clone_size: .
j_call: TRBJ2-1
d_call: TRBD1
cdr3_length: 15
v_call: TRBV24-1